One sample yielded the 12 T cell receptor beta chains listed below, sequenced in a study of identifying expanded T cells in peripheral blood. The method was immunoSEQ multiplex PCR; TCRdb's version includes in-frame clones alone and lacks a portion of them. Among about 110,000 clones listed, about 87% were seen once. The sample comprised blood. The receptors shown here come from a person aged 18 to 70 in good health.

The gene calls are TRBV2 and TRBJ2-7, with 10 bases that match TRBD1. The CDR3 runs 14 residues. CDR1 is SNHLY and CDR2 is FYNNEI in the germline V gene. V dropped 4 bases and J dropped 2; count of bases not matched to a gene: 2. This CDR3 reads CASSVGTGAYEQYF. The CDR3 DNA sequence: TGTGCCAGCAGTGTCGGGACAGGGGCCTACGAGCAGTACTTC.

The chain employs TRBV2 and TRBJ1-3; perhaps TRBD1 as D (5 bases). V lost 5 bases and J 2 bases, leaving 10 bases between the germline ends. CDR1 SNHLY and CDR2 FYNNEI come from the germline V gene. The CDR3 runs to 14 residues. CDR3 coding DNA: TGTGCCAGCAGTTCCGGGGGTACTGGAAACACCATATATTTT. Its protein product is CASSSGGTGNTIYF.

This sequence joins TRBV6-1 and TRBJ1-4; D is ambiguous. The CDR3 extends over 13 amino acids. Trimming removed 11 bases at V and 5 bases at J, with 15 bases between. Germline lookup yields CDR1 MNHNS and CDR2 SASEGT. The CDR3 bases are TGTGCCGCGAGACGGGCGTGGAATGAAAAACTGTTTTTT. This gives the protein CAARRAWNEKLFF.

The V and J genes are TRBV6-5 and TRBJ1-1; tentatively, D is TRBD1 (6 bases). V gave up 5 bases and J gave up 3 bases, with 16 bases separating them. The CDR3 extends over 15 amino acids. Looked up from germline, CDR1 is MNHEY and CDR2 is SVGAGI. The CDR3, as DNA: TGTGCCAGCAGTAGGACAGACTACTCGGACACTGAAGCTTTCTTT. It translates to CASSRTDYSDTEAFF.

The chain employs TRBV7-9 and TRBJ2-1; D gene ambiguous. Looked up from germline, CDR1 is SEHNR and CDR2 is FQNEAQ (reference sequence). The CDR3 extends over 13 amino acids. V was pared by 4 bases and J by 6 bases, with 10 bases between. CDR3 nucleotides: TGTGCCAGCAGCTCCTTAAGCCTCAATGAGCAGTTCTTC. This sequence encodes CASSSLSLNEQFF.

Remarks on this clone: The CDR3 carries no conserved terminal phenylalanine or tryptophan, so it likely arises from a read error. The V call is TRBV6-1, the J call TRBJ2-7; D may match TRBD1 or TRBD2 (5 bases each). Trimming stripped 8 bases from V and 3 bases from J, with 14 bases between. The CDR3 loop spans 13 amino acids. Germline V gene sequence: CDR1 MNHNS, CDR2 SASEGT. The CDR3: CASRDAGDYEQYL. The DNA for the CDR3 is TGTGCCAGCCGGGACGCCGGTGACTACGAGCAGTACCTC.

V gene TRBV19 combines with J gene TRBJ2-3, with no clear D. Trimming cost V 3 bases and J 2 bases, with 9 bases left between them. Per germline, CDR1 LNHDA and CDR2 SQIVND (reference sequence). The CDR3 runs to 14 residues. The CDR3 protein is CASSMWASTDTQYF. CDR3 DNA: TGTGCCAGTAGTATGTGGGCCTCCACAGATACGCAGTATTTT.

The rearrangement uses TRBV10-3 and TRBJ2-1; 14 nucleotides agree with TRBD2. The germline gives CDR1 ENHRY, CDR2 SYGVKD. The CDR3 consists of 14 residues. V gave up 6 bases and J gave up 8 bases; unmatched junction bases: 3. The chain's CDR3 is CAISGTSGRDEQFF. The CDR3 nucleotides are TGTGCCATCAGCGGGACTAGCGGGAGAGATGAGCAGTTCTTC.

This sequence joins TRBV9 and TRBJ1-5, with TRBD1 matching over 8 bases. Per the germline V gene, CDR1 is SGDLS and CDR2 is YYNGEE. The junction had 11 bases not matched to a gene; V was cut back by 4 bases and J by 5 bases. This CDR3 is 16 amino acids long. The CDR3 bases are TGTGCCAGCAGCCCACACACAGGGGGAACCGATCAGCCCCAGCATTTT. Protein sequence: CASSPHTGGTDQPQHF.

This chain uses TRBV19 with TRBJ2-7; D is undetermined. The V and J ends lost 7 bases and 1 base respectively, with 8 bases between them. The CDR3 runs 12 residues. The germline CDR1 and CDR2 sequences are LNHDA and SQIVND (reference sequence). DNA of the CDR3: TGTGCCAGTACTCGCGTTTCCTACGAGCAGTACTTC. Encoded protein: CASTRVSYEQYF.

This chain links TRBV2 with TRBJ1-4; TRBD1 matches 7 bases. Germline assignment: CDR1 SNHLY and CDR2 FYNNEI. The CDR3 is 14 amino acids. The V segment lost 5 bases and the J segment 3 bases; nucleotides outside the gene matches: 3. CDR3 amino acids: CASSPTGSNEKLFF. The CDR3 DNA reads TGTGCCAGCAGTCCGACAGGGTCTAATGAAAAACTGTTTTTT.

J is TRBJ2-7 and V is TRBV15, with a weak D call TRBD1 (5 bases). CDR3 size: 15 residues. V dropped 0 bases and J dropped 0 bases, with 9 bases sitting between them. Per the germline V gene, CDR1 is LNHNV and CDR2 is YYDKDF (reference sequence). CDR3 DNA sequence: TGTGCCACCAGCAGAGATCAGGGCAACTCCTACGAGCAGTACTTC. Its protein is CATSRDQGNSYEQYF.